Presented here are 15 T cell receptor beta chains from one specimen sequenced in a study of cytomegalovirus exposure and HLA in healthy donors. PCR amplification relied on 60 Vbeta primers (plus 13 Jbeta primers). TCRdb keeps only in-frame clones here, not all; method: immunoSEQ multiplex PCR. The table records roughly 160,000 clones, roughly 84% of them present only once. The sequencing sample was made of PBMCs. These TCRs come from a man between 25 and 39 years old in good health and CMV-seronegative.

This clone occurred once. This chain links TRBV7-3 with TRBJ2-2; 14 bases align to TRBD2. CDR1 SGHTA and CDR2 FQGTGA come from the germline V gene. Trimming cost V 5 bases and J 4 bases; bases outside gene matches: 15. The CDR3 sequence is 20 residues long. The CDR3 is CASSPAPFGTSGRGTGELFF. The DNA of the CDR3 is TGTGCCAGCAGCCCCGCCCCTTTCGGGACTAGCGGGAGAGGCACCGGGGAGCTGTTTTTT.

The chain carries TRBV30 and TRBJ1-4; D is possibly TRBD1 (5 bases). V was pared by 0 bases and J by 11 bases, with 13 bases between. Per the germline V gene, CDR1 is GTSNPN and CDR2 is SVGIG (reference sequence). The CDR3 loop spans 13 amino acids. CDR3 amino acids: CAWSVRDGGKLFF. CDR3 coding DNA: TGTGCCTGGAGTGTTAGGGACGGGGGGAAACTGTTTTTT.

The V and J genes are TRBV9 and TRBJ2-7; 7 nucleotides align to TRBD2. Germline assignment: CDR1 SGDLS and CDR2 YYNGEE. CDR3 length: 14 residues. Unmatched junction bases numbered 4, after V lost 2 bases and J lost 2 bases. The CDR3 sequence: CASSVGLVPYEQYF. The CDR3 DNA follows: TGTGCCAGCAGCGTCGGACTAGTCCCCTACGAGCAGTACTTC. Looking up the rest from reference TRBV9 and TRBJ2-7 gives the full variable domain: DSGVTQTPKHLITATGQRVTLRCSPRSGDLSVYWYQQSLDQGLQFLIQYYNGEERAKGNILERFSAQQFPDLHSELNLSSLELGDSALYFCASSVGLVPYEQYFGPGTRLTVT.

This chain uses TRBV5-1 with TRBJ1-6; 7 bases are a match to TRBD1. There are 16 residues in the CDR3. V gave up 3 bases and J gave up 0 bases; unmatched junction bases: 3. Germline CDR1 SGHRS, CDR2 YFSETQ. The CDR3 loop is CASSSQGSSYNSPLHF. The DNA for the CDR3 is TGCGCCAGCAGCTCACAGGGGAGCTCCTATAATTCACCCCTCCACTTT.

The chain combines TRBV29-1 with TRBJ1-2; maybe TRBD1 (6 bases). With 6 bases removed from V and 1 base from J, the gap between germline ends came to 15 bases. Looked up from germline, CDR1 is SQVTM and CDR2 is ANQGSEA. CDR3 size: 14 residues. Here the CDR3 DNA reads TGCAGCGTGCACCCGGGACAACTTAACTATGGCTACACCTTC. This codes for CSVHPGQLNYGYTF.

This clone was observed a single time. The gene calls are TRBV5-1 and TRBJ2-1; D is ambiguous. V shed 0 bases and J shed 4 bases, with 17 bases lying between them. Germline V gene sequence: CDR1 SGHRS, CDR2 YFSETQ. This CDR3 spans 17 amino acids. CDR3 residues: CASSLARLSRSYNEQFF. Written as DNA, the CDR3 is TGCGCCAGCAGCTTGGCCCGGCTTAGCCGGTCATACAATGAGCAGTTCTTC. Based on the CDR3 plus reference TRBV5-1 and TRBJ2-1, the full variable domain is KAGVTQTPRYLIKTRGQQVTLSCSPISGHRSVSWYQQTPGQGLQFLFEYFSETQRNKGNFPGRFSGRQFSNSRSEMNVSTLELGDSALYLCASSLARLSRSYNEQFFGPGTRLTVL.

This clone was recorded a few times. This sequence joins TRBV5-4 and TRBJ2-2; a weak D match, TRBD1 (5 bases). Trimming cost V 4 bases and J 3 bases, with 10 bases left between them. The CDR3 loop spans 14 amino acids. Germline CDR1 reads SGHNT; CDR2 reads YYREEE (reference sequence). The CDR3 sequence is CASSKPTDTGELFF. The CDR3 DNA reads as TGTGCCAGCAGCAAGCCGACAGACACCGGGGAGCTGTTTTTT.

This sequence joins TRBV7-9 and TRBJ2-7; D may be TRBD2 (5 bases). Germline-derived CDR1 and CDR2 are SEHNR and FQNEAQ (reference sequence). The CDR3 loop spans 15 amino acids. V lost 5 bases and J lost 2, with 16 bases in between. CDR3 sequence (DNA): TGTGCCAGCAGCCCCAGAGACACCGGGGCCTACGAGCAGTACTTC. Translating it yields CASSPRDTGAYEQYF.

The chain uses TRBV18 and TRBJ1-1; D may be TRBD1 (5 bases). This CDR3 is built from 16 residues. CDR1 is KGHSH, CDR2 LQKENI, per germline. Trimming left V 3 bases short and J 0 bases short, with 14 bases between. The CDR3 reads CASSPGLQVVNTEAFF. The CDR3 DNA reads as TGTGCCAGCTCACCCGGTTTACAGGTCGTGAACACTGAAGCTTTCTTT.

This rearrangement joins TRBV6-4 to TRBJ2-5; 7 bases are a match to TRBD1. The CDR3 length is 14 residues. After removal of 6 bases from V and 0 bases from J, the junction contained 4 bases not matched to a gene. The germline V gene has CDR1 MRHNA and CDR2 SNTAGT. The CDR3: CASRGQMYQETQYF. The DNA for the CDR3 is TGTGCCAGCAGGGGACAGATGTACCAAGAGACCCAGTACTTC.

The J gene is TRBJ1-1, the V gene TRBV18, with D uncertain. V dropped 2 bases and J dropped 0 bases, with 19 bases sitting between them. CDR1 and CDR2 from the germline V gene are KGHSH and LQKENI. The CDR3 spans 18 residues. CDR3 sequence: CASSPRKQSQNMNTEAFF. The CDR3 nucleotides are TGTGCCAGCTCACCAAGAAAACAGAGCCAGAACATGAACACTGAAGCTTTCTTT.

V and J are TRBV11-2 and TRBJ2-1; 9 bases agree with TRBD1. CDR3 length: 14 amino acids. Unmatched junction bases numbered 2, after V lost 5 bases and J lost 3 bases. CDR1 is SGHAT, CDR2 FQNNGV, per germline. This chain's CDR3 is CASSPGQGYNEQFF. DNA for the CDR3: TGTGCCAGCAGCCCGGGACAGGGCTACAATGAGCAGTTCTTC.

The CDR3 nucleotides are TGTGCCAGCAGAACGACGACAGGTACCTACTACGAGCAGTACTTC. It is translated as CASRTTTGTYYEQYF. This rearrangement joins TRBV28 to TRBJ2-7, with a weak D call TRBD1 (6 bases). The V end was cut by 6 bases, the J end by 3 bases, with 18 bases between. The CDR3 length is 15 residues. Per the germline V gene, CDR1 is MDHEN and CDR2 is SYDVKM.

The V call is TRBV10-3, the J call TRBJ2-7, with D perhaps TRBD1 (6 bases). Germline CDR1 is ENHRY and CDR2 is SYGVKD. Trimming removed 3 bases at V and 3 bases at J, with 9 bases between. This CDR3 is 13 amino acids long. CDR3 sequence reads: CAISDGTIYEQYF. CDR3 DNA sequence: TGTGCCATCAGTGACGGGACAATCTACGAGCAGTACTTC.

V and J are TRBV10-2 and TRBJ1-2, with a tentative D call TRBD1 (5 bases). The CDR3 covers 13 residues. Germline CDR1 and CDR2: WSHSY and SAAADI. V was shortened by 2 bases and J by 1 base, with 5 bases between the two germline ends. The CDR3 here is CASSERGNYGYTF. As DNA, the CDR3 is TGCGCCAGCAGTGAGAGGGGTAACTATGGCTACACCTTC.